Listed below are T cell receptor beta chains from one sample, sequenced in a study of shared clonotypes between healthy human individuals. The method was immunoSEQ multiplex PCR; TCRdb's version includes in-frame clones alone and lacks a portion of them. The table lists roughly 490,000 clones, 70% to 80% of them singletons. The specimen was PBMCs. The receptors were sampled from a woman in her 40s in good health. Some clones in this sample may be carry-over from other donors' samples. Each CDR3 is given with its conserved first and last residue. D genes are given only for firm matches. Size tells how often a clone was seen (once, few, many) or the class of an expanded clone, and some rows leave it out.

d_gene: -
abundance: -
j_gene: TRBJ2-5
v_gene: TRBV11-2
CDR3aa: CASSPKGLSLEETQYF
CDR3nt: TGTGCCAGCAGCCCAAAGGGGCTATCGCTAGAAGAGACCCAGTACTTC

d_gene: -
abundance: once
j_gene: TRBJ1-2
v_gene: TRBV19
CDR3aa: CASSQQQRLYGYTF
CDR3nt: TGTGCCAGTAGTCAGCAGCAAAGACTCTATGGCTACACCTTC

d_gene: TRBD1
abundance: few
j_gene: TRBJ1-4
v_gene: TRBV18
CDR3aa: CASSPNRGTNEKLFF
CDR3nt: TGTGCCAGCTCGCCAAACAGGGGAACTAATGAAAAACTGTTTTTT

d_gene: -
abundance: many
j_gene: TRBJ2-1
v_gene: TRBV25-1
CDR3aa: CASSVVQEQFF
CDR3nt: TGTGCCAGCAGTGTAGTTCAGGAGCAGTTCTTC

d_gene: -
abundance: few
j_gene: TRBJ2-6
v_gene: TRBV10-3
CDR3aa: CAISPAGANVLTF
CDR3nt: TGTGCCATCAGTCCCGCTGGGGCCAACGTCCTGACTTTC

d_gene: -
abundance: -
j_gene: TRBJ2-2
v_gene: TRBV7-2
CDR3aa: CASSFPPGTGELFF
CDR3nt: TGTGCCAGCAGCTTCCCTCCCGGGACCGGGGAGCTGTTTTTT

d_gene: TRBD1
abundance: -
j_gene: TRBJ1-5
v_gene: TRBV6-1
CDR3aa: CASSLRTGPNQPQHF
CDR3nt: TGTGCCAGCAGCCTGCGGACAGGGCCTAATCAGCCCCAGCATTTT

d_gene: -
abundance: -
j_gene: TRBJ2-3
v_gene: TRBV10-3
CDR3aa: CAISDLNTQYF
CDR3nt: TGTGCCATCAGTGACTTAAATACGCAGTATTTT

d_gene: -
abundance: -
j_gene: TRBJ1-1
v_gene: TRBV4-2
CDR3aa: CASSQDRRTEAFF
CDR3nt: TGTGCCAGCAGCCAAGATCGACGCACTGAAGCTTTCTTT

d_gene: -
abundance: once
j_gene: TRBJ2-1
v_gene: TRBV7-9
CDR3aa: CASSLVPNNEQFF
CDR3nt: TGTGCCAGCAGCTTAGTCCCGAACAATGAGCAGTTCTTC

d_gene: -
abundance: -
j_gene: TRBJ1-5
v_gene: TRBV29-1
CDR3aa: CSVAGVNQPQHF
CDR3nt: TGCAGCGTTGCAGGGGTCAATCAGCCCCAGCATTTT

d_gene: -
abundance: -
j_gene: TRBJ1-4
v_gene: TRBV25-1
CDR3aa: CASSDLGAQPGEKLFF
CDR3nt: TGTGCCAGCAGTGATTTGGGGGCTCAACCGGGTGAAAAACTGTTTTTT

d_gene: -
abundance: -
j_gene: TRBJ2-7
v_gene: TRBV5-4
CDR3aa: CASSFAGSSSYEQYF
CDR3nt: TGTGCCAGCAGCTTCGCCGGGTCCAGCTCCTACGAGCAGTACTTC

d_gene: -
abundance: -
j_gene: TRBJ2-2
v_gene: TRBV6-5
CDR3aa: CASSYGVAGELFF
CDR3nt: TGTGCCAGCAGTTACGGGGTCGCCGGGGAGCTGTTTTTT

d_gene: TRBD1
abundance: -
j_gene: TRBJ2-7
v_gene: TRBV5-1
CDR3aa: CASSLAGQGYEQYF
CDR3nt: TGCGCCAGCAGCTTGGCTGGACAGGGGTACGAGCAGTACTTC

d_gene: TRBD2
abundance: -
j_gene: TRBJ2-2
v_gene: TRBV27
CDR3aa: CASSFEGGPGGELFF
CDR3nt: TGTGCCAGCAGTTTTGAGGGAGGGCCTGGCGGGGAGCTGTTTTTT

d_gene: -
abundance: -
j_gene: TRBJ1-1
v_gene: TRBV27
CDR3aa: CASSAPGGRNTEAFF
CDR3nt: TGTGCCAGCAGCGCCCCTGGTGGCAGAAACACTGAAGCTTTCTTT

d_gene: TRBD2
abundance: -
j_gene: TRBJ2-1
v_gene: TRBV27
CDR3aa: CASTLGSGRAEGSYNEQFF
CDR3nt: TGTGCCAGCACCTTGGGGAGCGGGAGGGCCGAGGGGTCCTACAATGAGCAGTTCTTC

d_gene: -
abundance: -
j_gene: TRBJ2-5
v_gene: TRBV28
CDR3aa: CASSIFGGQETQYF
CDR3nt: TGTGCCAGCAGTATCTTTGGCGGTCAAGAGACCCAGTACTTC

d_gene: TRBD2
abundance: -
j_gene: TRBJ2-7
v_gene: TRBV7-8
CDR3aa: CASSSLERTSGLPYEQYF
CDR3nt: TGTGCCAGCAGCTCCCTTGAGAGGACTAGCGGGCTCCCCTACGAGCAGTACTTC

d_gene: TRBD1
abundance: -
j_gene: TRBJ1-5
v_gene: TRBV19
CDR3aa: CASSTLRTGGLSNQPQHF
CDR3nt: TGTGCCAGTAGTACCCTACGGACAGGGGGCCTGAGCAATCAGCCCCAGCATTTT

d_gene: -
abundance: -
j_gene: TRBJ1-4
v_gene: TRBV5-4
CDR3aa: CASSSSGATNEKLFF
CDR3nt: TGTGCCAGCAGCTCCTCCGGGGCAACTAATGAAAAACTGTTTTTT

d_gene: -
abundance: -
j_gene: TRBJ1-2
v_gene: TRBV9
CDR3aa: CASSPDSGTFYGYTF
CDR3nt: TGTGCCAGCAGCCCCGACTCAGGGACCTTCTATGGCTACACCTTC

d_gene: -
abundance: -
j_gene: TRBJ2-6
v_gene: TRBV23-1
CDR3aa: CATSGSGANVLTF
CDR3nt: TGCGCCACTTCAGGGTCTGGGGCCAACGTCCTGACTTTC

d_gene: -
abundance: -
j_gene: TRBJ2-2
v_gene: TRBV6-5
CDR3aa: CASSGASETTGELFF
CDR3nt: TGTGCCAGCAGTGGGGCTAGCGAGACCACCGGGGAGCTGTTTTTT

d_gene: -
abundance: -
j_gene: TRBJ2-3
v_gene: TRBV15
CDR3aa: CATSRAGGTDTQYF
CDR3nt: TGTGCCACCAGCAGGGCAGGGGGCACAGATACGCAGTATTTT

d_gene: TRBD2
abundance: -
j_gene: TRBJ2-5
v_gene: TRBV5-6
CDR3aa: CASSRGLAGAVETQYF
CDR3nt: TGTGCCAGCAGCAGGGGACTAGCGGGAGCGGTCGAGACCCAGTACTTC

d_gene: -
abundance: -
j_gene: TRBJ2-7
v_gene: TRBV5-6
CDR3aa: CASSSGLYYEQYF
CDR3nt: TGTGCCAGCAGCTCCGGACTATACTACGAGCAGTACTTC

d_gene: -
abundance: once
j_gene: TRBJ2-1
v_gene: TRBV2
CDR3aa: CASDRTSLGEQFF
CDR3nt: TGTGCCAGCGACCGTACTAGTTTGGGTGAGCAGTTCTTC

d_gene: TRBD2
abundance: -
j_gene: TRBJ2-3
v_gene: TRBV10-3
CDR3aa: CATATREVTDTQYF
CDR3nt: TGTGCCACCGCAACCCGGGAGGTCACAGATACGCAGTATTTT

d_gene: -
abundance: few
j_gene: TRBJ1-2
v_gene: TRBV28
CDR3aa: CASRGLDSGLGGYTF
CDR3nt: TGTGCCAGCAGGGGGTTGGACAGTGGACTCGGTGGCTACACCTTC

d_gene: TRBD1
abundance: once
j_gene: TRBJ2-7
v_gene: TRBV19
CDR3aa: CASSHGTAIYEQYF
CDR3nt: TGTGCCAGTAGTCACGGGACAGCTATCTACGAGCAGTACTTC

d_gene: -
abundance: -
j_gene: TRBJ2-7
v_gene: TRBV29-1
CDR3aa: CSVVGDTYEQYF
CDR3nt: TGCAGCGTTGTGGGGGACACATACGAGCAGTACTTC

d_gene: TRBD1
abundance: -
j_gene: TRBJ2-5
v_gene: TRBV7-9
CDR3aa: CASSMTGGGETQYF
CDR3nt: TGTGCCAGCAGTATGACAGGGGGTGGGGAGACCCAGTACTTC

d_gene: -
abundance: -
j_gene: TRBJ2-2
v_gene: TRBV5-1
CDR3aa: CASSLVAPAGELFF
CDR3nt: TGCGCCAGCAGCTTGGTTGCACCCGCCGGGGAGCTGTTTTTT